This entry lists 7 T cell receptor beta chains sequenced from one sample in a study of T cells after yellow fever vaccination. Each CDR3 protein gets one entry after TCRdb re-called the 5' RACE reads with MiXCR. The profile shows about 580,000 distinct CDR3 sequences, around a sixth of them singletons. Sequencing was performed on PBMCs, taken roughly 5 days after the first yellow fever vaccination. Receptor source: a man between 18 and 35 years old who received the YFV17D yellow fever vaccine.

This clonotype was seen only a few times. The chain links TRBV25-1 to TRBJ2-7; the D gene is possibly TRBD1 (7 bases). The CDR3 is made up of 14 amino acids. Germline CDR1 is MGHDK and CDR2 is SYGVNS. The V end lost 4 bases, the J end lost 2 bases, and 12 bases lay between the germline ends. The CDR3, as DNA: TGTGCCAGCAGTGTGGCAGGGGGGACCTACGAGCAGTACTTC. Translating it yields CASSVAGGTYEQYF.

V usage is TRBV12-3 or TRBV12-4 and J usage is TRBJ2-2; D is uncertain. The CDR3 is 14 amino acids. The ends were cut back, 3 bases at V and 8 bases at J, with 13 bases in the middle. CDR3 DNA sequence: TGTGCCAGCAGTTTCTGGCAGGTTGGTGGGGAGCTGTTTTTT. Amino acid sequence: CASSFWQVGGELFF.

V is TRBV20-1 and J is TRBJ1-2; 7 bases line up with TRBD1. V dropped 6 bases and J dropped 8; count of bases not matched to a gene: 9. This CDR3 is 12 amino acids long. The germline V gene encodes CDR1 DFQATT and CDR2 SNEGSKA (reference sequence). This CDR3 is CSASPTGVGYTF. DNA for the CDR3: TGCAGTGCCAGCCCCACAGGGGTAGGCTACACCTTC.

This clonotype was seen only a few times. The chain combines TRBV5-1 with TRBJ1-5; 7 bases agree with TRBD1. Germline V gene data show CDR1 as SGHRS and CDR2 as YFSETQ. This CDR3 is built from 13 residues. Trimming took 1 base from V and 12 from J; bases not matched to a gene: 7. CDR3 DNA: TGCGCCAGCAGCTTGACCGGAGGGGGCCTCCAGCATTTT. Its protein is CASSLTGGGLQHF.

This clonotype was counted a few times. The CDR3 bases are TGTGCCAGCAGCTTAGCGGTGAAAGAGACCCAGTACTTC. This codes for CASSLAVKETQYF. The chain is built from TRBV7-2 and TRBJ2-5; D call uncertain. V lost 0 bases and J 3 bases, leaving 5 bases between the germline ends. Per germline, CDR1 SGHTA and CDR2 FQGNSA. There are 13 residues in the CDR3.

V and J are TRBV7-2 and TRBJ2-1, with TRBD2 matching over 8 bases. The germline CDR1 and CDR2 sequences are SGHTA and FQGNSA. V gave up 0 bases and J gave up 10 bases; unmatched junction bases: 5. The CDR3 loop spans 14 amino acids. The CDR3: CASSLAQRGGEQFF. CDR3 coding DNA: TGTGCCAGCAGCTTAGCGCAACGGGGGGGGGAGCAGTTCTTC.

The CDR3 DNA is TGTGCCAGCAGTCTACGGGCTAGCGGGGGGCAAATAGAAGAGACCCAGTACTTC. This translates into CASSLRASGGQIEETQYF. The V and J genes are TRBV12-3 or TRBV12-4 and TRBJ2-5; TRBD2 matches at 11 bases. The length of the CDR3 is 18 residues. V dropped 5 bases and J dropped 3; count of bases not matched to a gene: 14.